A single T cell receptor (beta chain) is shown here with its context. Antigen specificity is unknown. The source of the sample is a study of T-cell memory formation after mild COVID-19. Study information: For the most part, TCR clusters were specific to one donor.

Germline CDR1 reads SGHDT; CDR2 reads YYEEEE. CDR3 length equals 18 residues. V shed 3 bases, J shed 2 bases, and the junction held 14 bases outside the gene matches. Whole-study results and caveats: CD8+ contracting clones occupied EMRA, while CD4+ ones occupied mainly CM and EM. A subset of responding clones appeared in pre-infection memory, suggesting cross-reactive memory joined.

Via MiXCR, TCRdb re-called the 5' RACE reads, giving one row per CDR3 protein. Here the sample spans approximately 410,000 distinct CDR3 sequences, less than 25% being singletons. Sequencing input: PBMCs or a T cell subset sorted from them (not recorded which). The chain employs TRBV5-6 and TRBJ2-7; 10 bases agree with TRBD1. The sequence derives from an adult woman who had mild COVID-19 (a few samples of this study predate the infection). Cell type and time point are not known. The CDR3 is CASSYGTGVLAWTYEQYF. The CDR3 coding sequence is TGTGCCAGCAGCTACGGGACAGGGGTCCTAGCGTGGACCTACGAGCAGTACTTC. Full variable domain (rest looked up from reference TRBV5-6 and TRBJ2-7): DAGVTQSPTHLIKTRGQQVTLRCSPKSGHDTVSWYQQALGQGPQFIFQYYEEEERQRGNFPDRFSGHQFPNYSSELNVNALLLGDSALYLCASSYGTGVLAWTYEQYFGPGTRLTVT.